This entry lists 14 T cell receptor beta chains sequenced from one sample in a study of cytomegalovirus exposure and HLA in healthy donors (dated by TCRdb to about 2017). Libraries were constructed by the immunoSEQ multiplex PCR assay. A mixture of 60 forward primers for TCR Vbeta segments and 13 reverse primers for TCR Jbeta segments was used in the multiplex PCR. This is the immuneACCESS table as TCRdb keeps it, with only in-frame sequences that have V and J called. A part of the clones is gone; compared with another copy, unresolved V genes explain less than half, and the rest is unexplained. The sample table contains under 85,000 clones; only one count was recorded for around three quarters of them. In total, the top ten clones hold under 25% of the sample. What was sequenced was PBMCs. Receptor source: a woman aged 40 to 55 in good health and CMV-seropositive.

This clone occurred a few times. The gene calls are TRBV6-5 and TRBJ1-4; D uncertain. Germline-derived CDR1 and CDR2 are MNHEY and SVGAGI. This CDR3 is built from 13 residues. V lost 6 bases to trimming and J lost 7 bases, with 12 bases between them. In DNA form, the CDR3 reads TGTGCCAGCAGCCAGGTGGGAGGTGAAAAACTGTTTTTT. Residues: CASSQVGGEKLFF.

The chain links TRBV9 to TRBJ2-7, with D possibly matching TRBD2 (6 bases). The CDR3 is made up of 15 amino acids. V was shortened by 3 bases and J by 0 bases, with 13 bases between the two germline ends. Germline-derived CDR1 and CDR2 are SGDLS and YYNGEE. CDR3 DNA: TGTGCCAGCAGCGCCGGGACTCTTAGCTCCTACGAGCAGTACTTC. As protein: CASSAGTLSSYEQYF.

This chain links TRBV10-2 with TRBJ1-5, with a tentative D call TRBD1 (6 bases). Germline V gene lookup returns CDR1 WSHSY and CDR2 SAAADI. The V end lost 3 bases, the J end lost 0 bases, and 9 bases lay between the germline ends. The CDR3 is 15 amino acids. CDR3: CASSDWTASNQPQHF. CDR3 coding DNA: TGCGCCAGCAGTGATTGGACAGCTAGCAATCAGCCCCAGCATTTT.

The chain links TRBV6-6 to TRBJ2-5, with a possible D match to TRBD1 (6 bases). Germline CDR1 MNHNY, CDR2 SVGAGI (reference sequence). The CDR3 is 14 amino acids. V was cut by 4 bases and J by 4 bases, with 13 bases left in between. The CDR3 region is CASSWSQGGETQYF. CDR3 nucleotides: TGTGCCAGCAGTTGGTCACAGGGCGGAGAGACCCAGTACTTC.

This chain uses TRBV28 with TRBJ2-7; possible D gene TRBD1, 6 bases. V lost 4 bases and J 0 bases, leaving 16 bases between the germline ends. Germline V gene lookup returns CDR1 MDHEN and CDR2 SYDVKM. The CDR3 extends over 16 amino acids. The CDR3 region has the DNA TGTGCCAGCAGTTCCCCCTCAGGGGTCTTCTCCTACGAGCAGTACTTC. This codes for CASSSPSGVFSYEQYF.

This chain uses TRBV14 with TRBJ1-1, with 7 bases lining up with TRBD1. Germline loops: CDR1 SGHDN, CDR2 FVKESK. The CDR3 contains 13 residues. Losses at the gene ends were 5 bases for V and 7 bases for J; bases not matched to a gene: 7. This CDR3 reads CASSSSGQSEAFF. CDR3 DNA sequence: TGTGCCAGCAGCTCTTCGGGACAGAGTGAAGCTTTCTTT.

The chain combines TRBV4-1 with TRBJ1-6; D gene ambiguous. CDR3 size: 15 residues. From germline, CDR1 is MGHRA and CDR2 YSYEKL. Trimming removed 0 bases from V and 7 bases from J, with 10 bases in between. The CDR3 sequence: CASSQDLQKNSPLHF. In nucleotides, the CDR3 is TGCGCCAGCAGCCAAGATTTGCAGAAAAATTCACCCCTCCACTTT.

The CDR3 region is CASSPYTAGGTEAFF. The CDR3 DNA reads TGTGCCAGCAGCCCCTACACGGCAGGAGGCACTGAAGCTTTCTTT. The chain carries TRBV5-5 and TRBJ1-1, with D unclear. The germline V gene has CDR1 SGHKS and CDR2 YYEKEE (reference sequence). V lost 4 bases and J 4 bases, leaving 17 bases between the germline ends. The CDR3 runs to 15 residues.

A few counts support this clone. The CDR3 DNA reads as TGCAGCGTTGAAGCCACAGGGTTCGGCGAGCAGTACTTC. It encodes CSVEATGFGEQYF. The V and J genes are TRBV29-1 and TRBJ2-5, with a tentative D call TRBD1 (6 bases). The assigned J gene may be wrong: the sequence end matches TRBJ2-7 better. The CDR3 runs 13 residues. The germline gives CDR1 SQVTM, CDR2 ANQGSEA.

This clone was detected only a few times. V usage is TRBV6-1 and J usage is TRBJ1-2; TRBD1 might be the D (6 bases). This CDR3 has 13 residues. In germline, CDR1 is MNHNS, CDR2 SASEGT. Trimming pared 2 bases from V and 8 bases from J, leaving 12 bases between. CDR3 residues: CASSEQGRRGYTF. In DNA, the CDR3 is TGTGCCAGCAGTGAACAGGGGAGAAGAGGCTACACCTTC.

In regard to this clone: The junction departs from germline at one end; a sequencing error may be responsible. The chain has TRBV15 and TRBJ1-1; a possible D gene is TRBD1 (5 bases). The CDR3 sequence is 17 residues long. The V gene's germline CDR1 is LNHNV and CDR2 YYDKDF (reference sequence). This CDR3 is CATNRDYPGRTNTEAFF. The CDR3 nucleotides read TGTGCCACCAACAGAGATTACCCAGGGCGGACGAACACTGAAGCTTTCTTT.

This sequence joins TRBV7-6 and TRBJ1-2; no clear D. The CDR3 spans 15 residues. Germline V gene data show CDR1 as SGHVS and CDR2 as FNYEAQ. Trimming pared 0 bases from V and 3 bases from J, leaving 11 bases between. The CDR3 sequence: CASSLAGEDDYGYTF. CDR3 nucleotides: TGTGCCAGCAGCTTAGCTGGGGAGGACGACTATGGCTACACCTTC.

The chain employs TRBV7-9 and TRBJ1-6; 9 bases map to TRBD1. The CDR3 consists of 14 residues. The V gene's germline CDR1 is SEHNR and CDR2 FQNEAQ (reference sequence). J lost 8 bases, V lost 4 bases, and 3 bases had no gene match. CDR3 residues: CASSSGQGYSPLHF. Here the CDR3 DNA reads TGTGCCAGCAGCTCGGGACAGGGCTATTCACCCCTCCACTTT.

The rearrangement joins TRBV28 to TRBJ1-5; D is unresolved. Germline CDR1 is MDHEN and CDR2 is SYDVKM. The germline V and J ends were trimmed by 2 bases and 2 bases, with 7 bases remaining between them. The CDR3 covers 14 residues. CDR3 sequence reads: CASSLIPGNQPQHF. Here the CDR3 DNA reads TGTGCCAGCAGTTTAATTCCAGGCAATCAGCCCCAGCATTTT. The full variable domain, completed using reference TRBV28 and TRBJ1-5, is DVKVTQSSRYLVKRTGEKVFLECVQDMDHENMFWYRQDPGLGLRLIYFSYDVKMKEKGDIPEGYSVSREKKERFSLILESASTNQTSMYLCASSLIPGNQPQHFGDGTRLSIL.